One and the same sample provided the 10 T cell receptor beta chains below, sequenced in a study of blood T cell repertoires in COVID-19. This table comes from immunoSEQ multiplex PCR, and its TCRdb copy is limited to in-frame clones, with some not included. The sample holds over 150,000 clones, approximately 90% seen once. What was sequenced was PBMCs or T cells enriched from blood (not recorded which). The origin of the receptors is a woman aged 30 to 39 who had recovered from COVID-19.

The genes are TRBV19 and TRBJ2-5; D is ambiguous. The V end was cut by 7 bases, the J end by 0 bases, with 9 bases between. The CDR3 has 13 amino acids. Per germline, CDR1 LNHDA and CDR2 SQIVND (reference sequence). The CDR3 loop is CASTYSHQETQYF. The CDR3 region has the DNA TGTGCCAGTACCTACAGCCACCAAGAGACCCAGTACTTC.

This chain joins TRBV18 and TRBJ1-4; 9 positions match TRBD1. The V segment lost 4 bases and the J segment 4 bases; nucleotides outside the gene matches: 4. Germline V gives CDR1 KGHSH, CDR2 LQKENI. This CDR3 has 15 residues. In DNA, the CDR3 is TGTGCCAGCTCACGGGGGACAGGGATTAATGAAAAACTGTTTTTT. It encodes CASSRGTGINEKLFF.

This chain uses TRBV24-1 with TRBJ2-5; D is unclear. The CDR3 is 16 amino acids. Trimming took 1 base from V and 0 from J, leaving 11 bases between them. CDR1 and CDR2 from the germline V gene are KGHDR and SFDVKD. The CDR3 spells CATSDFTAGYQETQYF. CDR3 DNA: TGTGCCACCAGTGATTTTACTGCCGGGTACCAAGAGACCCAGTACTTC.

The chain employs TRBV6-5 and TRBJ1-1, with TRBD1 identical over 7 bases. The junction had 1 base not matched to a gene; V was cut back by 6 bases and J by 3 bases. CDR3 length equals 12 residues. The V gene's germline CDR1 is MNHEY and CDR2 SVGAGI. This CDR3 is CASSRGDTEAFF. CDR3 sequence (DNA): TGTGCCAGCAGCAGGGGGGACACTGAAGCTTTCTTT.

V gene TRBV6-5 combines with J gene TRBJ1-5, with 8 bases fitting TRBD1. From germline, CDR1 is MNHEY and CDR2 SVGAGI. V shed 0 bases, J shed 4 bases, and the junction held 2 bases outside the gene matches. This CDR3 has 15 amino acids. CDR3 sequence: CASSYSGDRNQPQHF. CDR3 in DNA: TGTGCCAGCAGTTACTCGGGGGACAGGAATCAGCCCCAGCATTTT.

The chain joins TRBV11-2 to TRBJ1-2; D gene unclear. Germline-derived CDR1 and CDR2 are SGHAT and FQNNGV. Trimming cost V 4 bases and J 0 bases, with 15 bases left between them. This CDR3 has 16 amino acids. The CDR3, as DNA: TGTGCCAGCAGCTCCCCGGGGAGACAAGCTAACTATGGCTACACCTTC. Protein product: CASSSPGRQANYGYTF.

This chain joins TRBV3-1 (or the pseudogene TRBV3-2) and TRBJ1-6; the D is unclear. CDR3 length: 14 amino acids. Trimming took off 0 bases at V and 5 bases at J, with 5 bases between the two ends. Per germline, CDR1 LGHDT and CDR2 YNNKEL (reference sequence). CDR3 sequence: CASSQDSDNSPLHF. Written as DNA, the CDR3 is TGTGCCAGCAGCCAAGATTCCGATAATTCACCCCTCCACTTT.

CDR3 DNA: TGTGCCAGTAGTATCCCGCTCCAGGGGAATTCACCCCTCCACTTT. Protein product: CASSIPLQGNSPLHF. J is TRBJ1-6 and V is TRBV19; TRBD1 is a possible D gene (6 bases). Trimming removed 3 bases at V and 7 bases at J, with 13 bases between. CDR1 and CDR2 from the germline V gene are LNHDA and SQIVND (reference sequence). The CDR3 has 15 amino acids.

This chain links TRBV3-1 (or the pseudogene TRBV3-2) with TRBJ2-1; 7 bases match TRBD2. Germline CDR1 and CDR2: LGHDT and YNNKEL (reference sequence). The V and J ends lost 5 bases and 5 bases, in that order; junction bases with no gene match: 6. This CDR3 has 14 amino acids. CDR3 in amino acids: CASSSAGLNNEQFF. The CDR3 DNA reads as TGTGCCAGCAGCTCAGCGGGGCTTAACAATGAGCAGTTCTTC.

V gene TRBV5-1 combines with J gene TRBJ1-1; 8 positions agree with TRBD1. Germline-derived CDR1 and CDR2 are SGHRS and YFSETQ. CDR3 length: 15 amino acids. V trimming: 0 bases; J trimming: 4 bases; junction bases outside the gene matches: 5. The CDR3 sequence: CASSLGQGRGTEAFF. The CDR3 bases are TGCGCCAGCAGCTTGGGACAGGGGAGAGGCACTGAAGCTTTCTTT.